These 2 T cell receptor beta chains were all obtained from the same sample, sequenced in a study of immune cell composition in non-small cell lung cancer. Some clones are missing from TCRdb's copy, which holds only in-frame ones; the method was immunoSEQ multiplex PCR. The table has about 7,000 clones, around 70% seen once. The sample consisted of lung tumor tissue. The source is a human donor with non-small cell lung cancer.

This clone is deemed medium-sized. This chain uses TRBV9 with TRBJ2-3; no clear D gene. The CDR3 consists of 15 residues. V lost 0 bases and J 1 base, leaving 9 bases between the germline ends. Germline CDR1 is SGDLS and CDR2 is YYNGEE. The CDR3: CASSVDSLGTDTQYF. The CDR3 bases are TGTGCCAGCAGCGTAGATTCCCTCGGCACAGATACGCAGTATTTT.

This clone has just a few counts. The chain has TRBV10-1 and TRBJ2-7, with D possibly being TRBD2 (5 bases). The CDR3 is made up of 14 amino acids. V dropped 5 bases and J dropped 4 bases, with 15 bases sitting between them. Germline CDR1 WNHNN, CDR2 SYGVQD (reference sequence). CDR3 in amino acids: CASSRARTPYEQYF. The CDR3, as DNA: TGCGCCAGCAGTCGTGCTCGGACTCCTTACGAGCAGTACTTC.